The T cell receptor (beta chain) described here comes from a study of T cells in localized non-small cell lung cancer. Study findings and constraints: Clonality of T cells reached its maximum in uninvolved adjacent lung, surpassing tumor.

The V gene's germline CDR1 is KGHSH and CDR2 LQKENI. V lost 4 bases to trimming and J lost 3 bases, with 25 bases between them. The CDR3 covers 18 residues. Assay used: immunoSEQ multiplex PCR; TCRdb lists only in-frame clones, some missing. This sample carries more than 10,000 clones, 28% of them seen once, and the ten largest clones take around 7.2%. A note on this clone: What it binds is unknown.

The clonotype was recovered from an older female donor with stage I lung adenocarcinoma. The sample in question was lung tumor tissue, obtained before any cancer treatment. This chain connects TRBV18 to TRBJ2-7; either TRBD1 or TRBD2 may fit D (5 bases each). The CDR3 DNA sequence: TGTGCCAGCTCACAGGAGAATCGAGACGGGACGGCCCTCTACGAGCAGTACTTC. Protein product: CASSQENRDGTALYEQYF. Based on the CDR3 plus reference TRBV18 and TRBJ2-7, the full variable domain is NAGVMQNPRHLVRRRGQEARLRCSPMKGHSHVYWYRQLPEEGLKFMVYLQKENIIDESGMPKERFSAEFPKEGPSILRIQQVVRGDSAAYFCASSQENRDGTALYEQYFGPGTRLTVT.